This T cell receptor beta chain emerged from a study of OX40 agonist ivuxolimab in advanced cancers. The overall study: Eligibility rules accepted prior anti-PD-1, anti-PD-L1 or anti-CTLA-4 therapy, and 35% to 40% had some. The study, taken as a whole, reports: Which antigen the expanded peripheral T cells recognized is unknown. Among the lowest peripheral clonal expansion occurred in 0.1-3.0 mg/kg partial responders. CD4+ and CD8+ blood T cells expanded clonally by week 6 at 0.1 to 3.0 mg/kg.

In regard to this clone: Its cognate antigen is unknown.

The data were produced by immunoSEQ multiplex PCR, yet TCRdb's version contains in-frame clones alone and is incomplete. The data show some 52,000 clones, approximately 80% seen once. The CDR3 length is 14 residues. The germline V gene encodes CDR1 SEHNR and CDR2 FQNEAQ (reference sequence). Trimming shortened V by 1 base and J by 4 bases, and 10 bases separated the two germline ends. J is TRBJ1-1 and V is TRBV7-9; tentatively, D is TRBD1 (6 bases). This sequence originates from an adult with an advanced solid tumor such as melanoma, head and neck, liver or kidney cancer. Material: CD4+ or CD8+ T cells sorted from blood, obtained in a trial of the OX40 agonist ivuxolimab. Here the CDR3 reads CASSLVGGLTEAFF. In nucleotides, the CDR3 is TGTGCCAGCAGCTTAGTCGGGGGGCTCACTGAAGCTTTCTTT.